This passage covers 10 T cell receptor beta chains from one sample sequenced in a study of T cell repertoires in cytomegalovirus infection. TCRdb analysed the reads with MiXCR anew, one entry per CDR3 protein. The profile shows a few hundred thousand distinct CDR3 sequences, about a sixth of them singletons. The sample taken for sequencing was PBMCs. Receptors originate from a human donor in good health (CMV status not recorded). Some clones in this sample may be carry-over from other donors' samples.

This clonotype was detected a few times. The genes are TRBV7-2 and TRBJ2-1, with 12 bases fitting TRBD2. J lost 7 bases, V lost 1 base, and 5 bases had no gene match. CDR3 size: 16 residues. The germline V gene has CDR1 SGHTA and CDR2 FQGNSA. CDR3 nucleotide sequence: TGTGCCAGCAGCTTAGATGCTAGCGGGGGGGCGAATGAGCAGTTCTTC. Translation gives CASSLDASGGANEQFF.

The V and J genes are TRBV7-6 and TRBJ1-5; D remains unclear. Trimming cost V 1 base and J 7 bases, with 14 bases left between them. The germline V gene has CDR1 SGHVS and CDR2 FNYEAQ. This CDR3 contains 15 residues. The CDR3 spells CASSLEEGGYQPQHF. CDR3 in DNA: TGTGCCAGCAGCTTAGAGGAAGGAGGGTACCAGCCCCAGCATTTT.

The rearrangement uses TRBV6-2 or TRBV6-3 and TRBJ2-5; possibly TRBD1 for D (5 bases). Deletions cut 6 bases from V and 0 bases from J, with 14 bases between. CDR3 length: 15 amino acids. Germline loops: CDR1 MNHEY, CDR2 SVGEGT. This chain's CDR3 is CASRRQLTYQETQYF. In DNA form, the CDR3 reads TGTGCCAGCAGAAGACAGCTTACCTACCAAGAGACCCAGTACTTC.

There are many counts of this clonotype. The rearrangement links TRBV20-1 to TRBJ2-5; 9 nucleotides match TRBD2. This CDR3 is 14 amino acids long. Germline V gene data show CDR1 as DFQATT and CDR2 as SNEGSKA (reference sequence). V shed 4 bases and J 5 bases; nucleotides not matched to a gene: 8. As DNA, the CDR3 is TGCAGTGCTACGCACGGGACTAGCATGGAGACCCAGTACTTC. Encoded protein: CSATHGTSMETQYF.

This clonotype was seen many times. The rearrangement links TRBV6-1 to TRBJ2-3; 8 nucleotides line up with TRBD1. V gave up 5 bases and J gave up 2 bases; unmatched junction bases: 6. The CDR3 is 15 residues long. CDR1 is MNHNS and CDR2 is SASEGT in the germline V gene. This CDR3 is CASSLRDRITDTQYF. The CDR3 DNA reads as TGTGCCAGCAGTCTGCGGGACAGGATCACAGATACGCAGTATTTT.

This clonotype was recorded a few times. V is TRBV20-1 and J is TRBJ2-6; D unresolved. Trimming cost V 2 bases and J 0 bases, with 5 bases left between them. CDR3 length: 14 amino acids. The germline gives CDR1 DFQATT, CDR2 SNEGSKA (reference sequence). The CDR3 coding sequence is TGCAGTGCTAGAACCGACTCTGGGGCCAACGTCCTGACTTTC. Protein product: CSARTDSGANVLTF.

The sample holds a few counts of this clonotype. The rearrangement links TRBV7-2 to TRBJ2-5, with D perhaps matching TRBD1 or TRBD2 (5 bases each). The CDR3 totals 16 residues. V was cut by 2 bases and J by 3 bases, with 16 bases left in between. Per the germline V gene, CDR1 is SGHTA and CDR2 is FQGNSA. The CDR3 bases are TGTGCCAGCAGCTTACGGGGCCAAAGCGTTAAAGAGACCCAGTACTTC. Its protein is CASSLRGQSVKETQYF. Full variable domain (rest looked up from reference TRBV7-2 and TRBJ2-5): GAGVSQSPSNKVTEKGKDVELRCDPISGHTALYWYRQSLGQGLEFLIYFQGNSAPDKSGLPSDRFSAERTGGSVSTLTIQRTQQEDSAVYLCASSLRGQSVKETQYFGPGTRLLVL.

The chain couples TRBV7-9 to TRBJ1-3, with D perhaps matching TRBD1 (6 bases). The CDR3 runs to 18 residues. V lost 0 bases to trimming and J lost 2 bases, with 17 bases between them. Germline V lookup: CDR1 SEHNR, CDR2 FQNEAQ (reference sequence). In DNA, the CDR3 is TGTGCCAGCAGCTTAGCCAACCTTTGGGGGCACGCTGGAAACACCATATATTTT. Its translation: CASSLANLWGHAGNTIYF.

This clonotype was seen more than once but under ten times. The chain has TRBV20-1 and TRBJ1-2, with 9 positions matching TRBD1. This CDR3 is built from 14 residues. J gave up 8 bases and V 6 bases, and 13 bases lay outside the gene matches. Germline V gene lookup returns CDR1 DFQATT and CDR2 SNEGSKA (reference sequence). The CDR3 sequence: CSAAQGAGISGYTF. The DNA for the CDR3 is TGCAGTGCAGCACAGGGGGCCGGTATATCCGGCTACACCTTC.

This clonotype was recorded at least ten times. This chain links TRBV4-1 with TRBJ2-7; TRBD1 matches at 11 bases. V dropped 2 bases and J dropped 3; count of bases not matched to a gene: 3. CDR1 and CDR2 from the germline V gene are MGHRA and YSYEKL. CDR3 length: 15 amino acids. CDR3 DNA sequence: TGCGCCAGCAGCCAACGGACAGGGGGCAACTACGAGCAGTACTTC. It is translated as CASSQRTGGNYEQYF.